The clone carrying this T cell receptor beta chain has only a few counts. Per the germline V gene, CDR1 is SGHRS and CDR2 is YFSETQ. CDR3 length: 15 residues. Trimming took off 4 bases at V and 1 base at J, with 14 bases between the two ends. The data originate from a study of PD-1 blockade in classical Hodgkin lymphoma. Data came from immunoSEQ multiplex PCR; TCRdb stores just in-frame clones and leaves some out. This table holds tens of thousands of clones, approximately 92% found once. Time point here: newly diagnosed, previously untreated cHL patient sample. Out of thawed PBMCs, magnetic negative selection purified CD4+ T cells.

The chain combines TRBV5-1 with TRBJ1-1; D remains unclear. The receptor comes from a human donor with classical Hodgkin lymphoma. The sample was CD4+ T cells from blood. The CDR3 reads CASSPGPTRNTEAFF. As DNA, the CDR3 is TGCGCCAGCAGCCCTGGGCCGACCCGGAACACTGAAGCTTTCTTT.